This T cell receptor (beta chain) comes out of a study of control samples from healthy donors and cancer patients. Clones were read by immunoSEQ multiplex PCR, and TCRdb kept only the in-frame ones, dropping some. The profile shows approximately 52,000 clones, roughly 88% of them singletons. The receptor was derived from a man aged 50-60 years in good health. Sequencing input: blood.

This CDR3 reads CASRKGSTDTQYF. CDR3 bases: TGTGCCAGCAGGAAGGGGAGCACAGATACGCAGTATTTT. The rearrangement links TRBV6-4 to TRBJ2-3, with TRBD1 as a possible D gene (5 bases). The CDR3 contains 13 residues. The V gene's germline CDR1 is MRHNA and CDR2 SNTAGT. Trimming stripped 6 bases from V and 0 bases from J, with 7 bases between.